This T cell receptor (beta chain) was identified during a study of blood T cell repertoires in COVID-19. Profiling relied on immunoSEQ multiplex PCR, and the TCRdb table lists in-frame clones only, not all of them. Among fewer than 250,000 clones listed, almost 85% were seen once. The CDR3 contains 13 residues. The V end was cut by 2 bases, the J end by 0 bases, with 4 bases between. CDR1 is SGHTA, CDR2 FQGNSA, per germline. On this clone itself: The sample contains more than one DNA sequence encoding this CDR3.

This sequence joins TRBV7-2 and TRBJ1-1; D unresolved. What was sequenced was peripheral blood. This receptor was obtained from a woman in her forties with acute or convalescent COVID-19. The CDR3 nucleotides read TGTGCCAGCAGCTTACAGATGAACACTGAAGCTTTCTTT. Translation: CASSLQMNTEAFF.